Presented here are 27 T cell receptor beta chains from one specimen sequenced in a study of human T cells and chemical hapten exposure. As to time point: patch test 3, about 24 weeks after DPC sensitization. Documented treatment: therapeutic diphenylcyclopropenone sensitization with weekly scalp DPC. TCRdb redid the calling of the RACE reads with MiXCR, one entry per CDR3 protein. This table holds about 82,000 distinct CDR3 sequences, approximately 13% found once. Sample: whole blood, taken in connection with sensitization to the hapten diphenylcyclopropenone (DPC). The receptors were gathered from a woman in her 50s with alopecia areata. Some clones in this sample may be carry-over from other donors' samples.

A few counts support this clonotype. J is TRBJ2-5 and V is TRBV10-1; weak D call: TRBD1 (6 bases). Germline lookup yields CDR1 WNHNN and CDR2 SYGVQD (reference sequence). Trimming left V 5 bases short and J 2 bases short, with 12 bases between. The CDR3 has 14 residues. In nucleotides, the CDR3 is TGCGCCAGCAGTAAGACAGGACCTCAAGAGACCCAGTACTTC. The encoded protein is CASSKTGPQETQYF.

This CDR3 is CASSESVDYEQYF. In nucleotides, the CDR3 is TGTGCCAGCAGTGAAAGCGTAGACTACGAGCAGTACTTC. This chain links TRBV2 with TRBJ2-7; no clear D gene. The CDR3 spans 13 residues. Looked up from germline, CDR1 is SNHLY and CDR2 is FYNNEI. Trimming cost V 2 bases and J 3 bases, with 8 bases left between them.

This clonotype was observed a handful of times. An end of the junction differs from the germline gene, which may be a read error. CDR3 DNA: TGTGCCAGCAGCCCCTACGATGAGCAGTTCTTC. Protein sequence: CASSPYDEQFF. The chain employs TRBV12-3 or TRBV12-4 and TRBJ2-1; no reliable D call. The CDR3 sequence is 11 residues long.

This clonotype was seen a handful of times. The chain has TRBV29-1 and TRBJ1-1; D is possibly TRBD1 (5 bases). Trimming removed 4 bases at V and 2 bases at J, with 14 bases between. The germline CDR1 and CDR2 sequences are SQVTM and ANQGSEA. CDR3 length equals 14 residues. CDR3 DNA sequence: TGCAGCGTTGGGGCGGGAGGGACCAACACTGAAGCTTTCTTT. It specifies CSVGAGGTNTEAFF.

V is TRBV30 and J is TRBJ2-1; 7 bases match TRBD2. This CDR3 region has 16 residues. Germline CDR1 is GTSNPN and CDR2 is SVGIG (reference sequence). Unmatched junction bases numbered 14, after V lost 1 base and J lost 8 bases. CDR3 sequence (DNA): TGTGCCTGGAGTGACACCGTCGGGAGGCCGGGGGATGAGCAGTTCTTC. Translation: CAWSDTVGRPGDEQFF. Together with reference TRBV30 and TRBJ2-1, the CDR3 gives the full variable domain: SQTIHQWPATLVQPVGSPLSLECTVEGTSNPNLYWYRQAAGRGLQLLFYSVGIGQISSEVPQNLSASRPQDRQFILSSKKLLLSDSGFYLCAWSDTVGRPGDEQFFGPGTRLTVL.

This clonotype has at least ten counts. This chain joins TRBV10-1 and TRBJ1-2; D gene uncertain. V dropped 0 bases and J dropped 2 bases, with 4 bases sitting between them. Germline V gene sequence: CDR1 WNHNN, CDR2 SYGVQD (reference sequence). The CDR3 length is 13 residues. The CDR3 nucleotides are TGCGCCAGCAGTGAGTCGGGCAACTATGGCTACACCTTC. Translation gives CASSESGNYGYTF.

The chain carries TRBV19 and TRBJ1-4; D call uncertain. Germline V lookup: CDR1 LNHDA, CDR2 SQIVND (reference sequence). V lost 3 bases and J 3 bases, leaving 11 bases between the germline ends. The CDR3 is made up of 15 amino acids. CDR3 sequence reads: CASSMGAVANEKLFF. The CDR3 DNA is TGTGCCAGTAGTATGGGAGCCGTGGCTAATGAAAAACTGTTTTTT.

This chain links TRBV27 with TRBJ1-4, with a weak D call TRBD1 (6 bases). The germline V gene has CDR1 MNHEY and CDR2 SMNVEV (reference sequence). V lost 7 bases, J lost 3 bases, and 12 bases lay in between. This CDR3 region has 14 residues. The CDR3 sequence: CASTDRNSNEKLFF. The CDR3 DNA follows: TGTGCCAGCACCGACAGGAATTCTAATGAAAAACTGTTTTTT.

This clonotype was counted between two and nine times. This chain joins TRBV4-2 and TRBJ1-1; no clear D. This CDR3 is 16 amino acids long. V was shortened by 2 bases and J by 0 bases, with 13 bases between the two germline ends. Germline V gene sequence: CDR1 LGHNA, CDR2 YNFKEQ. CDR3 amino acids: CASSQQLPPMNTEAFF. In DNA, the CDR3 is TGTGCCAGCAGCCAACAGTTGCCCCCCATGAACACTGAAGCTTTCTTT.

In this sample, this clonotype turned up a few times. The rearrangement links TRBV5-1 to TRBJ1-4; unclear D gene. Germline V lookup: CDR1 SGHRS, CDR2 YFSETQ. V gave up 5 bases and J gave up 7 bases, with 18 bases separating them. This CDR3 has 15 amino acids. The CDR3 loop is CASSFTQGAGEKLFF. CDR3 DNA sequence: TGCGCCAGCAGTTTTACCCAAGGCGCTGGTGAAAAACTGTTTTTT.

CDR3 loop: CASSKGLAGVLETQYF. In nucleotides, the CDR3 is TGTGCCAGTAGCAAGGGACTAGCGGGAGTTTTAGAGACCCAGTACTTC. The V gene is TRBV7-2, the J gene TRBJ2-5; 14 nucleotides match TRBD2. The V gene end was trimmed by 9 bases and the J gene end by 4 bases; junction bases not matched to a gene: 10. The CDR3 is 16 residues long. The germline V gene has CDR1 SGHTA and CDR2 FQGNSA.

A remark on this clonotype: The germline gene is not matched at one end of the junction; a read error may be the cause. Here the CDR3 reads CANSAAPGEQYF. CDR3 DNA sequence: TGTGCCAACAGCGCCGCCCCAGGAGAGCAGTACTTC. The V gene is TRBV7-9, the J gene TRBJ2-7; D gene unclear. The CDR3 consists of 12 residues. From germline, CDR1 is SEHNR and CDR2 FQNEAQ (reference sequence).

This clonotype was seen a handful of times. J is TRBJ2-3 and V is TRBV29-1; D is undetermined. V lost 4 bases to trimming and J lost 4 bases, with 12 bases between them. Per the germline V gene, CDR1 is SQVTM and CDR2 is ANQGSEA. The CDR3 runs to 13 residues. DNA of the CDR3: TGCAGCGTTGGGACGTCTTCCCCAGATACGCAGTATTTT. This gives the protein CSVGTSSPDTQYF.

The chain recombines TRBV10-3 with TRBJ2-3; 9 bases are shared with TRBD2. This CDR3 is built from 14 residues. The trim removed 6 bases at V and 6 bases at J, leaving 7 bases unmatched. The germline gives CDR1 ENHRY, CDR2 SYGVKD. The CDR3 nucleotides are TGTGCCATCAGGGTAGCGGGAGATGCGGATACGCAGTATTTT. Protein product: CAIRVAGDADTQYF.

This clonotype was seen ten or more times. V usage is TRBV5-1 and J usage is TRBJ2-5, with 10 bases fitting TRBD2. Germline V gives CDR1 SGHRS, CDR2 YFSETQ. This CDR3 has 16 amino acids. Unmatched junction bases numbered 7, after V lost 0 bases and J lost 5 bases. The CDR3 region has the DNA TGCGCCAGCAGCTTGGGGCCTAGCGGGAGTGGTGAGACCCAGTACTTC. Residues: CASSLGPSGSGETQYF.

The table lists this clonotype with many counts. The V call is TRBV28, the J call TRBJ1-2; D is possibly TRBD1 (6 bases). The V and J ends lost 4 bases and 6 bases respectively, with 6 bases between them. The CDR3 is 11 amino acids. Germline lookup yields CDR1 MDHEN and CDR2 SYDVKM. CDR3 nucleotides: TGTGCCAGCAGTTCAGGGGATGGCTACACCTTC. Translating gives CASSSGDGYTF.

The rearrangement uses TRBV3-1 and TRBJ1-5; D unclear. Germline CDR1 and CDR2: LGHDT and YNNKEL (reference sequence). The V and J ends lost 4 bases and 9 bases respectively, with 13 bases between them. The CDR3 covers 13 residues. The CDR3 DNA is TGTGCCAGCAGCCCCTCGCTGCAGCGGCCCCAGCATTTT. Translated: CASSPSLQRPQHF.

This clonotype was counted ten times or more. The V gene is TRBV2, the J gene TRBJ1-1, with D uncertain. Looked up from germline, CDR1 is SNHLY and CDR2 is FYNNEI. Deletions cut 10 bases from V and 1 base from J, with 10 bases between. The CDR3 is 12 amino acids. CDR3 in DNA: TGTGCCACCCCGAAAAGGAACACTGAAGCTTTCTTT. As protein: CATPKRNTEAFF.

This clonotype was observed at least ten times. The gene calls are TRBV20-1 and TRBJ2-3; D is perhaps TRBD1 (6 bases). The CDR3 spans 13 residues. V was shortened by 1 base and J by 5 bases, with 10 bases between the two germline ends. The germline V gene has CDR1 DFQATT and CDR2 SNEGSKA (reference sequence). The CDR3 bases are TGCAGTGCTAGAGCTACAGGGAGAGATACGCAGTATTTT. Its translation is CSARATGRDTQYF.

V usage is TRBV20-1 and J usage is TRBJ1-2; D remains unclear. There are 13 residues in the CDR3. Trimming removed 3 bases at V and 8 bases at J, with 16 bases between. Germline V lookup: CDR1 DFQATT, CDR2 SNEGSKA (reference sequence). CDR3: CSARKEGLLGYTF. CDR3 in DNA: TGCAGTGCTAGGAAGGAGGGTCTATTGGGCTACACCTTC.

This clonotype showed up many times. The chain combines TRBV2 with TRBJ1-1, with 8 bases identical to TRBD1. Germline CDR1 is SNHLY and CDR2 is FYNNEI. V lost 6 bases to trimming and J lost 0 bases; unmatched junction nucleotides: 6. The CDR3 consists of 15 residues. CDR3 protein: CASSNADRVNTEAFF. The DNA for the CDR3 is TGTGCCAGCAGCAACGCGGACAGGGTGAACACTGAAGCTTTCTTT. Filled out from reference TRBV2 and TRBJ1-1, the complete variable domain reads EPEVTQTPSHQVTQMGQEVILRCVPISNHLYFYWYRQILGQKVEFLVSFYNNEISEKSEIFDDQFSVERPDGSNFTLKIRSTKLEDSAMYFCASSNADRVNTEAFFGQGTRLTVV.

This clonotype is medium-sized. The J gene is TRBJ1-1, the V gene TRBV11-2; no firm D call. The germline V gene has CDR1 SGHAT and CDR2 FQNNGV. The ends were cut back, 5 bases at V and 10 bases at J, with 11 bases in the middle. This CDR3 contains 11 residues. CDR3 nucleotide sequence: TGTGCCAGCAGCGGTCAACGCGTAGCTTTCTTT. Protein: CASSGQRVAFF.

The chain has TRBV11-2 and TRBJ2-7, with TRBD2 identical over 10 bases. The CDR3 consists of 15 residues. The trim removed 5 bases at V and 4 bases at J, leaving 8 bases unmatched. CDR1 and CDR2 (germline): SGHAT, FQNNGV. The CDR3 loop is CASSMSGLARYEQYF. CDR3 DNA: TGTGCCAGCAGCATGTCGGGACTAGCGAGGTACGAGCAGTACTTC. Complete variable domain (other parts from reference TRBV11-2 and TRBJ2-7): EAGVAQSPRYKIIEKRQSVAFWCNPISGHATLYWYQQILGQGPKLLIQFQNNGVVDDSQLPKDRFSAERLKGVDSTLKIQPAKLEDSAVYLCASSMSGLARYEQYFGPGTRLTVT.

There are many counts of this clonotype. This rearrangement joins TRBV19 to TRBJ1-4; D might be TRBD1 (5 bases). The germline V gene has CDR1 LNHDA and CDR2 SQIVND (reference sequence). Trimming took off 3 bases at V and 7 bases at J, with 18 bases between the two ends. The CDR3 is 16 residues long. The CDR3 coding sequence is TGTGCCAGTAGTATCGTCCAGGGCGCAAACCGTGAAAAACTGTTTTTT. It yields the protein CASSIVQGANREKLFF.

This clonotype was observed a few times. CDR3: CASSKRTSGSSHEQYF. The CDR3 DNA reads as TGTGCCAGCAGCAAGAGGACTAGCGGGAGTTCCCACGAGCAGTACTTC. This chain uses TRBV3-1 with TRBJ2-7, with 13 nucleotides matching TRBD2. J gave up 5 bases and V 5 bases, and 9 bases lay outside the gene matches. The CDR3 loop spans 16 amino acids. Germline values: CDR1 LGHDT, CDR2 YNNKEL (reference sequence).

Turning to this clonotype: At one of its ends the junction is not consistent with the germline gene, which may arise from a read error. The rearrangement links TRBV6-5 to TRBJ2-7; 9 positions match TRBD1. CDR1 MNHEY and CDR2 SVGAGI come from the germline V gene. This CDR3 contains 15 residues. The CDR3 region has the DNA TGTACCAGCAACACCCGGACAGGGGTAACGAACGAGCAGTACTTC. This encodes CTSNTRTGVTNEQYF.

This clonotype was detected many times. This chain connects TRBV3-1 to TRBJ2-7; 11 nucleotides match TRBD1. Germline CDR1 and CDR2: LGHDT and YNNKEL (reference sequence). CDR3 length: 17 amino acids. V gave up 8 bases and J gave up 2 bases; unmatched junction bases: 14. As DNA, the CDR3 is TGTGCCAGCTCACTACGGGTAGGGGACAGGGGGACCTACGAGCAGTACTTC. It translates to CASSLRVGDRGTYEQYF.